A single sample gave rise to the 10 T cell receptor beta chains below, sequenced in a study of T cells in Graves' hyperthyroidism and ophthalmopathy. RNA transcripts provided the source from which TCR beta CDR3 regions were amplified. First-round RT-PCR of the TCR CDR3 relied on the HTBI primer set. TCRdb re-analysed the multiplex PCR reads in MiXCR, keeping a single row per CDR3 protein. The top ten clones hold 33% of a sample with fewer than 400,000 distinct CDR3 sequences, 16% of them seen once. Sequenced material: blood. Source of these receptors: a young man with Graves' hyperthyroidism.

This clonotype has a count of ten or more. Written as DNA, the CDR3 is TGTGCCAGCAGCCAATCGGGGAGCACTGAAGCTTTCTTT. Translating it yields CASSQSGSTEAFF. The chain combines TRBV12-3 or TRBV12-4 with TRBJ1-1; unclear D gene. The CDR3 covers 13 residues. Trimming removed 6 bases from V and 4 bases from J, with 12 bases in between.

This clonotype came up a few times. The V and J genes are TRBV6-5 and TRBJ2-1; D is undetermined. Trimming removed 3 bases from V and 5 bases from J, with 11 bases in between. The CDR3 is 14 residues long. CDR1 and CDR2 from the germline V gene are MNHEY and SVGAGI. The CDR3 DNA sequence: TGTGCCAGCAGTTATGGGTGGGATCACAATGAGCAGTTCTTC. Its protein is CASSYGWDHNEQFF.

This clonotype has a count of ten or more. The gene calls are TRBV28 and TRBJ1-1; D may be TRBD1 (5 bases). CDR1 is MDHEN and CDR2 is SYDVKM in the germline V gene. The CDR3 is 12 residues long. Trimming pared 9 bases from V and 5 bases from J, leaving 13 bases between. The CDR3 DNA follows: TGTGCCAGTAAATACCGGGGGACTGAAGCTTTCTTT. It codes for CASKYRGTEAFF.

The gene calls are TRBV5-4 and TRBJ2-5, with TRBD2 matching 11 bases. CDR1 and CDR2 from the germline V gene are SGHNT and YYREEE (reference sequence). This CDR3 spans 16 amino acids. V was clipped by 4 bases and J by 1 base; unmatched bases: 6. This CDR3 is CASSPSLAGAQETQYF. In DNA form, the CDR3 reads TGTGCCAGCAGCCCCTCACTAGCGGGAGCCCAAGAGACCCAGTACTTC.

This clonotype was picked up a small number of times. V gene TRBV20-1 combines with J gene TRBJ2-3; D possibly corresponds to TRBD2 (6 bases). Trimming cost V 6 bases and J 1 base, with 17 bases left between them. Per germline, CDR1 DFQATT and CDR2 SNEGSKA (reference sequence). CDR3 size: 15 residues. Here the CDR3 reads CSARKDGSGTDTQYF. DNA for the CDR3: TGCAGTGCGAGAAAGGACGGGAGCGGCACAGATACGCAGTATTTT.

With regard to this clonotype: A read error may produce the germline difference seen at one junction end. The rearrangement uses TRBV11-2 and TRBJ1-6; D is perhaps TRBD1 (5 bases). This CDR3 region has 15 residues. CDR1 SGHAT and CDR2 FQNNGV come from the germline V gene. As DNA, the CDR3 is TGTGCCAGCAGCTTGGGGGGTGGGCATAACTCACCCCTCCACTTT. Translating it yields CASSLGGGHNSPLHF.

Concerning this clonotype itself: Possible read error: a much larger clone is one base away. The chain has TRBV3-1 and TRBJ2-1; D possibly corresponds to TRBD2 (6 bases). The CDR3 sequence is 11 residues long. CDR1 and CDR2 from the germline V gene are LGHDT and YNNKEL (reference sequence). V lost 1 base to trimming and J lost 13 bases, with 8 bases between them. Here the CDR3 reads CASSQAGDQFF. In nucleotides, the CDR3 is TGTGCCAGCAGCCAAGCGGGGGACCAGTTCTTC.

This clonotype was seen many times. The gene calls are TRBV28 and TRBJ1-6, with a weak D call TRBD1 (5 bases). CDR3 length: 14 amino acids. V shed 8 bases and J shed 6 bases, with 14 bases lying between them. Germline loops: CDR1 MDHEN, CDR2 SYDVKM. CDR3 in DNA: TGTGCCAGCGGGACGGATCTTGCTAATTCACCCCTCCACTTT. Its protein product is CASGTDLANSPLHF.

This chain links TRBV19 with TRBJ1-5; D is unresolved. Trimming pared 0 bases from V and 7 bases from J, leaving 16 bases between. Looked up from germline, CDR1 is LNHDA and CDR2 is SQIVND (reference sequence). The CDR3 sequence is 16 residues long. The CDR3 reads CASSIDRTENGQPQHF. CDR3 coding DNA: TGTGCCAGTAGTATAGACCGGACTGAGAACGGGCAGCCCCAGCATTTT. Based on the CDR3 plus reference TRBV19 and TRBJ1-5, the full variable domain is DGGITQSPKYLFRKEGQNVTLSCEQNLNHDAMYWYRQDPGQGLRLIYYSQIVNDFQKGDIAEGYSVSREKKESFPLTVTSAQKNPTAFYLCASSIDRTENGQPQHFGDGTRLSIL.

The chain is built from TRBV5-6 and TRBJ1-1; TRBD1 matches at 7 bases. Germline V gene lookup returns CDR1 SGHDT and CDR2 YYEEEE. V was clipped by 0 bases and J by 4 bases; unmatched bases: 6. CDR3 length: 15 residues. CDR3: CASSLAAGGTTEAFF. The CDR3 nucleotides are TGTGCCAGCAGCTTGGCGGCAGGGGGTACCACTGAAGCTTTCTTT.